This TCR beta chain derives from a study of T cell changes during pregnancy in multiple sclerosis. TCRdb keeps only in-frame clones here, not all; method: immunoSEQ multiplex PCR. In the table there are tens of thousands of clones, roughly 87% of which are singletons. Germline V gene lookup returns CDR1 SGDLS and CDR2 YYNGEE. This CDR3 region has 14 residues. V shed 4 bases, J shed 3 bases, and the junction held 5 bases outside the gene matches. This clone appeared a few times. The source material was CD8+ T cells from peripheral blood mononuclear cells, sampled before pregnancy. V gene TRBV9 combines with J gene TRBJ2-7; the match to TRBD2 covers 9 bases. This receptor was identified in a female donor with multiple sclerosis, enrolled in a pregnancy study. CDR3 loop: CASSRTSGYYEQYF. Here the CDR3 DNA reads TGTGCCAGCAGCCGCACTAGCGGGTACTACGAGCAGTACTTC.